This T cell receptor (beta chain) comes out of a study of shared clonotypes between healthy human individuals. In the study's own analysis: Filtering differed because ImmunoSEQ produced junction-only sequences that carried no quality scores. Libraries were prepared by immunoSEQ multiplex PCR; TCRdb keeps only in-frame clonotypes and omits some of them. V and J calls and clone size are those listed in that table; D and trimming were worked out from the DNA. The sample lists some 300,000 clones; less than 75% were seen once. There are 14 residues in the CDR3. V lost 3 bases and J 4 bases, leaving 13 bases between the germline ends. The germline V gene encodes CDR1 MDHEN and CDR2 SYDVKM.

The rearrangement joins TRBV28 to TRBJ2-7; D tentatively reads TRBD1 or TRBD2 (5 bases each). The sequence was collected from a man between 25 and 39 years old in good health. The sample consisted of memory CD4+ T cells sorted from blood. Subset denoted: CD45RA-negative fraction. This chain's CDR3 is CASSFLGDGYEQYF. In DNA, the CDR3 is TGTGCCAGCAGTTTTTTGGGGGACGGGTACGAGCAGTACTTC.